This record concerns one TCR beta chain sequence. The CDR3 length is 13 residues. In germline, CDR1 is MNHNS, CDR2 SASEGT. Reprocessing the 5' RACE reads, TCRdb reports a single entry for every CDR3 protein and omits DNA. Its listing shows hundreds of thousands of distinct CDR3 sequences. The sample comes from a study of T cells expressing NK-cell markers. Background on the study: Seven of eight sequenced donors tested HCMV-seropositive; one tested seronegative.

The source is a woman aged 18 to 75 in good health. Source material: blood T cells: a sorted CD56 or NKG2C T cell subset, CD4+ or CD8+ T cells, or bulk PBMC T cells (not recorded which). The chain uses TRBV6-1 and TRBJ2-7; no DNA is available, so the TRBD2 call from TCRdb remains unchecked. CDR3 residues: CASSIGGRYEQYF.